The 20 T cell receptor beta chains in this list originate from one sample, sequenced in a study of T cells after yellow fever vaccination (dated by TCRdb to between 2017 and 2020). This sample's treatment or condition label indicates: live attenuated yellow fever vaccine strain. Libraries were built with 5' RACE. TCRdb records Illumina HiSeq 2500 as the sequencer. In-frame beta chains were kept once TCRdb had trimmed the public reads at Q25 with fastp and called clones with MiXCR. Each entry is one CDR3 protein sequence, shown with its most common DNA and genes. In all, the sample holds some 68,000 distinct CDR3 sequences, and about 7% of those were seen once. The ten largest clones add up to around 37% of the sample. The specimen comprised CD8+ T cells sorted from PBMCs, sampled roughly 47 days after the first yellow fever vaccination. The receptor set was obtained from a man in his late teens or twenties who received the YFV17D yellow fever vaccine.

The table lists this clonotype with many counts. The chain is built from TRBV12-3 or TRBV12-4 and TRBJ2-4; 7 bases match TRBD1. The CDR3 runs 14 residues. The V segment lost 3 bases and the J segment 5 bases; nucleotides outside the gene matches: 4. DNA for the CDR3: TGTGCCAGCAGTTTCAGGGGGACGCAAAACATTCAGTACTTC. This translates into CASSFRGTQNIQYF.

At least ten counts were recorded for this clonotype. CDR3 protein: CASSSAGGTDTQYF. The DNA of the CDR3 is TGTGCCAGCAGCTCCGCGGGAGGCACAGATACGCAGTATTTT. The chain employs TRBV7-6 and TRBJ2-3, with 7 bases fitting TRBD2. Germline-derived CDR1 and CDR2 are SGHVS and FNYEAQ. This CDR3 region has 14 residues. V gave up 4 bases and J gave up 1 base; unmatched junction bases: 2.

This clonotype was seen at least ten times. This chain links TRBV7-8 with TRBJ1-1, with TRBD1 matching over 9 bases. CDR1 and CDR2 (germline): SGHVS, FQNEAQ. This CDR3 has 16 amino acids. The J segment lost 5 bases and the V segment lost 1 base, leaving 8 bases of the junction unmatched. The CDR3 reads CASSLGATGGLTEAFF. CDR3 nucleotides: TGTGCCAGCAGCTTAGGGGCGACAGGGGGTTTGACTGAAGCTTTCTTT.

This clonotype was seen only a few times. CDR3: CASSLGASGGDPEQYF. CDR3 sequence (DNA): TGTGCCAGCAGCTTGGGCGCGTCGGGCGGAGACCCCGAGCAGTACTTC. The gene calls are TRBV5-4 and TRBJ2-7; no firm D call. V dropped 0 bases and J dropped 6 bases, with 19 bases sitting between them. Germline V gives CDR1 SGHNT, CDR2 YYREEE (reference sequence). This CDR3 is built from 16 residues.

This clonotype has at least ten counts. The rearrangement links TRBV7-9 to TRBJ2-7, with 8 bases matching TRBD1. V gave up 5 bases and J gave up 4 bases; unmatched junction bases: 16. Germline assignment: CDR1 SEHNR and CDR2 FQNEAQ (reference sequence). This CDR3 has 17 amino acids. The CDR3 bases are TGTGCCAGCAGCCCAGCGGTCCGGCCAGGGGGCTCGTACGAGCAGTACTTC. Translated: CASSPAVRPGGSYEQYF.

This chain links TRBV7-2 with TRBJ1-1, with TRBD1 identical over 11 bases. This CDR3 is 15 amino acids long. The germline V gene encodes CDR1 SGHTA and CDR2 FQGNSA. V was pared by 0 bases and J by 4 bases, with 1 base of the junction left unmatched. CDR3 amino acids: CASSLAGQGGTEAFF. The CDR3 coding sequence is TGTGCCAGCAGCTTAGCGGGACAGGGGGGCACTGAAGCTTTCTTT.

This clonotype was counted ten times or more. V gene TRBV10-3 combines with J gene TRBJ1-1; 7 bases align to TRBD1. The germline CDR1 and CDR2 sequences are ENHRY and SYGVKD. The junction had 11 bases not matched to a gene; V was cut back by 11 bases and J by 5 bases. This CDR3 has 13 amino acids. CDR3 DNA sequence: TGTGCCGTTACAGGGGAGGAATGGACTGAAGCTTTCTTT. Its translation is CAVTGEEWTEAFF.

Many counts were recorded for this clonotype. The genes are TRBV19 and TRBJ1-6; TRBD1 matches at 9 bases. Per the germline V gene, CDR1 is LNHDA and CDR2 is SQIVND (reference sequence). The ends lost 7 bases at V and 5 bases at J; junction bases unmatched: 6. CDR3 length: 15 residues. The CDR3 here is CASKEDRGDNSPLHF. DNA of the CDR3: TGTGCCAGTAAAGAGGACAGGGGCGATAATTCACCCCTCCACTTT.

This clonotype was counted many times. The chain uses TRBV27 and TRBJ2-1; D not resolved. V was shortened by 2 bases and J by 7 bases, with 9 bases between the two germline ends. CDR3 size: 13 residues. Germline assignment: CDR1 MNHEY and CDR2 SMNVEV (reference sequence). The CDR3 here is CASSLKGMNEQFF. The CDR3 coding sequence is TGTGCCAGCAGTTTAAAGGGCATGAATGAGCAGTTCTTC.

This clonotype appeared many times. This rearrangement joins TRBV7-8 to TRBJ1-5; the D gene is possibly TRBD1 (5 bases). This CDR3 has 13 residues. Germline loops: CDR1 SGHVS, CDR2 FQNEAQ. Deletions cut 5 bases from V and 5 bases from J, with 10 bases between. The CDR3 protein is CASSGRGDQPQHF. The CDR3 DNA reads TGTGCCAGCAGCGGAAGGGGAGATCAGCCCCAGCATTTT.

This clonotype occurred a few times. The V gene is TRBV12-3 or TRBV12-4, the J gene TRBJ1-2; D not certain. The ends were cut back, 3 bases at V and 8 bases at J, with 22 bases in the middle. The CDR3 has 16 amino acids. The DNA of the CDR3 is TGTGCCAGCAGTTTTCGAGAGACACAGCCCAGCTACGGCTACACCTTC. Its protein product is CASSFRETQPSYGYTF.

V gene TRBV7-8 combines with J gene TRBJ2-7; 9 nucleotides line up with TRBD2. Germline CDR1 is SGHVS and CDR2 is FQNEAQ. The CDR3 length is 15 residues. Trimming removed 5 bases from V and 2 bases from J; junction bases left unmatched: 7. CDR3 DNA sequence: TGTGCCAGCAGCCAAGGGGGCGGGGGGGCCTACGAGCAGTACGTC. It codes for CASSQGGGGAYEQYV.

With regard to this clonotype: A single base separates this from a much larger clone, so it may be a read error. The chain uses TRBV27 and TRBJ1-2; the D gene is possibly TRBD1 (5 bases). Germline CDR1 reads MNHEY; CDR2 reads SMNVEV (reference sequence). This CDR3 has 14 amino acids. CDR3 amino acids: CVSSSTTGWRGYTF. The CDR3 nucleotides read TGTGTCAGCAGTTCGACCACAGGTTGGAGGGGCTACACCTTC.

This clonotype was seen ten or more times. V gene TRBV7-9 combines with J gene TRBJ2-4; D is tentatively TRBD1 or TRBD2 (5 bases each). V lost 5 bases and J lost 8, with 22 bases in between. This CDR3 is 16 amino acids long. The V gene's germline CDR1 is SEHNR and CDR2 FQNEAQ (reference sequence). CDR3 DNA: TGTGCCAGCAGCCCCCCCCGGGGCTCTCCTTGGGACATTCAGTACTTC. Encoded protein: CASSPPRGSPWDIQYF. Variable domain in full (rest from reference TRBV7-9 and TRBJ2-4): DTGVSQNPRHKITKRGQNVTFRCDPISEHNRLYWYRQTLGQGPEFLTYFQNEAQLEKSRLLSDRFSAERPKGSFSTLEIQRTEQGDSAMYLCASSPPRGSPWDIQYFGAGTRLSVL.

This clonotype was detected many times. The V and J genes are TRBV4-1 and TRBJ1-4, with a possible D match to TRBD1 (6 bases). With 1 base removed from V and 8 bases from J, the gap between germline ends came to 17 bases. Germline lookup yields CDR1 MGHRA and CDR2 YSYEKL. The CDR3 length is 16 residues. The CDR3 loop reads CASSQALGGASEKLFF. Written as DNA, the CDR3 is TGCGCCAGCAGCCAAGCCTTGGGGGGCGCATCGGAAAAACTGTTTTTT.

Many counts were recorded for this clonotype. The V and J genes are TRBV15 and TRBJ2-7; TRBD2 matches at 12 bases. This CDR3 is 16 amino acids long. The junction had 2 bases not matched to a gene; V was cut back by 0 bases and J by 2 bases. From germline, CDR1 is LNHNV and CDR2 YYDKDF (reference sequence). The CDR3 DNA sequence: TGTGCCACCAGCAGAGACGCTAGCGGGGGGGCCTACGAGCAGTACTTC. Translated, it gives CATSRDASGGAYEQYF.

This clonotype was seen repeatedly, ten times or more. The V and J genes are TRBV13 and TRBJ2-3; D remains ambiguous. Per the germline V gene, CDR1 is PRHDT and CDR2 is FYEKMQ (reference sequence). This CDR3 comprises 14 residues. V shed 5 bases and J shed 5 bases, with 14 bases lying between them. CDR3 sequence: CASSLGEEKDTQYF. DNA of the CDR3: TGTGCCAGCAGCCTGGGCGAGGAAAAAGATACGCAGTATTTT.

This clonotype showed up many times. The genes are TRBV3-1 and TRBJ2-7; 7 bases align to TRBD2. Germline V gene data show CDR1 as LGHDT and CDR2 as YNNKEL (reference sequence). V lost 0 bases and J lost 5; bases outside the gene matches: 4. This CDR3 is 14 amino acids long. The chain's CDR3 is CASSQDWTRHEQYV. In nucleotides, the CDR3 is TGTGCCAGCAGCCAAGACTGGACTAGGCACGAGCAGTACGTC.

This clonotype was seen ten or more times. The CDR3 nucleotides are TGTGCCAGCAGCTTCCCCGGATCTGAGCAGTTCTTC. Residues: CASSFPGSEQFF. This chain links TRBV7-7 with TRBJ2-1; D call uncertain. Trimming took off 3 bases at V and 9 bases at J, with 9 bases between the two ends. The CDR3 has 12 residues. Germline V gives CDR1 SSHAT, CDR2 FNYEAQ (reference sequence).

This clonotype was seen repeatedly, ten times or more. This sequence joins TRBV5-5 and TRBJ2-3, with D possibly being TRBD2 (5 bases). Germline CDR1 SGHKS, CDR2 YYEKEE (reference sequence). The CDR3 is 13 residues long. V lost 0 bases to trimming and J lost 5 bases, with 7 bases between them. The CDR3 sequence is CASSLGGLDTQYF. CDR3 DNA sequence: TGTGCCAGCAGCTTGGGAGGACTAGATACGCAGTATTTT.